Below are 12 T cell receptor beta chains sequenced from a single sample in a study of shared clonotypes between healthy human individuals. The method was immunoSEQ multiplex PCR; TCRdb's version includes in-frame clones alone and lacks a portion of them. The sample yields about 490,000 clones, roughly four fifths seen once. The sample comprised PBMCs. The receptors were gathered from a woman aged 35 to 49 in good health. Some clones in this sample may be carry-over from other donors' samples.

This rearrangement joins TRBV6-1 to TRBJ2-1, with 9 bases matching TRBD2. The germline V gene encodes CDR1 MNHNS and CDR2 SASEGT. V lost 10 bases, J lost 5 bases, and 12 bases stayed unmatched. This CDR3 is 15 amino acids long. This CDR3 reads CATLRGLAGNNEQFF. As DNA, the CDR3 is TGTGCCACCCTGCGGGGGCTAGCGGGAAACAATGAGCAGTTCTTC.

This chain joins TRBV6-1 and TRBJ2-7; tentatively, D is TRBD1 (5 bases). The V end was cut by 5 bases, the J end by 5 bases, with 13 bases between. This CDR3 comprises 13 residues. CDR1 MNHNS and CDR2 SASEGT come from the germline V gene. The CDR3, as DNA: TGTGCCAGCAGTTTTTCAGGGTCCGACGAGCAGTACTTC. Translating gives CASSFSGSDEQYF.

The chain has TRBV11-3 and TRBJ2-1; D call uncertain. Per germline, CDR1 SGHNT and CDR2 YENEEA. The CDR3 contains 16 residues. The V end lost 1 base, the J end lost 0 bases, and 10 bases lay between the germline ends. CDR3 sequence (DNA): TGTGCCAGCAGCTTAGTTGGCGGAAACTCCTACAATGAGCAGTTCTTC. This translates into CASSLVGGNSYNEQFF.

This clone showed up just a few times. The chain joins TRBV27 to TRBJ2-7, with TRBD2 matching 7 bases. This CDR3 region has 14 residues. The germline CDR1 and CDR2 sequences are MNHEY and SMNVEV (reference sequence). The V segment lost 5 bases and the J segment 0 bases; nucleotides outside the gene matches: 4. CDR3 region: CASSIGRDSYEQYF. The CDR3, as DNA: TGTGCCAGCAGTATTGGGAGGGACTCCTACGAGCAGTACTTC.

The chain recombines TRBV19 with TRBJ1-5; 7 nucleotides match TRBD1. This CDR3 is 14 amino acids long. J gave up 9 bases and V 6 bases, and 11 bases lay outside the gene matches. Germline CDR1 is LNHDA and CDR2 is SQIVND (reference sequence). The CDR3 DNA follows: TGTGCCAGTAGCCGCAGGGACAGCAAAACGCCCCAGCATTTT. Its protein product is CASSRRDSKTPQHF.

The chain employs TRBV6-1 and TRBJ2-1, with 13 bases identical to TRBD2. The CDR3 is made up of 13 amino acids. From germline, CDR1 is MNHNS and CDR2 SASEGT. J was trimmed by 13 bases and V by 3 bases; bases with no gene match: 3. The CDR3 DNA sequence: TGTGCCAGCAGTGAGAGACTAGCGGGAGGACAGTTCTTC. Translation gives CASSERLAGGQFF.

The genes are TRBV9 and TRBJ2-3, with 13 bases matching TRBD2. Germline assignment: CDR1 SGDLS and CDR2 YYNGEE. The CDR3 covers 16 residues. V trimming: 4 bases; J trimming: 5 bases; junction bases outside the gene matches: 7. The chain's CDR3 is CASSPGTSGIIDTQYF. CDR3 bases: TGTGCCAGCAGCCCTGGGACTAGCGGGATAATAGATACGCAGTATTTT. The full variable domain, with the rest looked up from reference TRBV9 and TRBJ2-3, is DSGVTQTPKHLITATGQRVTLRCSPRSGDLSVYWYQQSLDQGLQFLIQYYNGEERAKGNILERFSAQQFPDLHSELNLSSLELGDSALYFCASSPGTSGIIDTQYFGPGTRLTVL.

The rearrangement uses TRBV10-3 and TRBJ1-1; unclear D gene. The CDR3 has 13 residues. CDR1 and CDR2 (germline): ENHRY, SYGVKD. Between the trimmed V and J ends, which lost 0 bases and 3 bases, there was a span of 5 bases. The CDR3 reads CAISESVYTEAFF. The CDR3 DNA follows: TGTGCCATCAGTGAGTCGGTCTACACTGAAGCTTTCTTT.

The V call is TRBV7-2, the J call TRBJ1-3; no firm D call. From germline, CDR1 is SGHTA and CDR2 FQGNSA. Trimming pared 5 bases from V and 4 bases from J, leaving 12 bases between. The CDR3 runs 14 residues. The CDR3 sequence: CASSLRHPGNTIYF. The CDR3 DNA reads TGTGCCAGCAGCCTCAGGCACCCGGGAAACACCATATATTTT.

The chain is built from TRBV2 and TRBJ2-1; 7 bases line up with TRBD2. CDR3 size: 14 residues. The ends lost 11 bases at V and 1 base at J; junction bases unmatched: 8. Per germline, CDR1 SNHLY and CDR2 FYNNEI. The CDR3: CAGGGSSSYNEQFF. The CDR3 bases are TGTGCCGGGGGAGGGAGTTCGTCCTACAATGAGCAGTTCTTC. Full variable domain (rest looked up from reference TRBV2 and TRBJ2-1): EPEVTQTPSHQVTQMGQEVILRCVPISNHLYFYWYRQILGQKVEFLVSFYNNEISEKSEIFDDQFSVERPDGSNFTLKIRSTKLEDSAMYFCAGGGSSSYNEQFFGPGTRLTVL.

This chain connects TRBV6-6 to TRBJ2-3; D is undetermined. V shed 2 bases and J shed 2 bases, with 5 bases lying between them. CDR3 size: 13 residues. The V gene's germline CDR1 is MNHNY and CDR2 SVGAGI (reference sequence). In nucleotides, the CDR3 is TGTGCCAGCAGTTACCCTACCACAGATACGCAGTATTTT. Amino acid sequence: CASSYPTTDTQYF.

V gene TRBV19 combines with J gene TRBJ2-7; 8 bases are shared with TRBD2. The CDR3 consists of 14 residues. The germline V gene has CDR1 LNHDA and CDR2 SQIVND (reference sequence). The V segment lost 1 base and the J segment 4 bases; nucleotides outside the gene matches: 3. The CDR3 is CASSIGAGVYEQYF. The CDR3 region has the DNA TGTGCCAGTAGTATAGGAGCGGGAGTTTACGAGCAGTACTTC.